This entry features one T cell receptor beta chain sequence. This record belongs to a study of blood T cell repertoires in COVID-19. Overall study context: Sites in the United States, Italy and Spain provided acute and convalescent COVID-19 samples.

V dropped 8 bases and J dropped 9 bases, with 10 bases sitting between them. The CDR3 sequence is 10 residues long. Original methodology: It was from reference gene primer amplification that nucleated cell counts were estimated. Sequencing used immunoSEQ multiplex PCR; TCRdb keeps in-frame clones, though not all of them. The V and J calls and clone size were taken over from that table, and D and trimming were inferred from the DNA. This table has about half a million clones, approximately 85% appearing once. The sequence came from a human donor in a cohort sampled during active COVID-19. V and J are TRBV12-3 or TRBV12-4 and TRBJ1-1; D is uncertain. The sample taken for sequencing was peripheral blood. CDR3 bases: TGTGCCAGCGGTCGAGGTAAAGCTTTCTTT. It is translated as CASGRGKAFF.